This T cell receptor beta chain originates from a study of shared clonotypes between healthy human individuals. Broader study findings: Sharing of clonotypes among donors was expected to vary with sequencing depth. With few donors, the genetic and exposure-history diversity represented was limited.

Naive CD4+ cells were CD45RA-selected; the remaining cells were memory. This clone came up once. What it recognizes is unknown. Per germline, CDR1 WSHSY and CDR2 SAAADI. Losses at the gene ends were 11 bases for V and 7 bases for J; bases not matched to a gene: 13. The CDR3 contains 15 residues. The assay was immunoSEQ multiplex PCR, and TCRdb's table has in-frame clones only and misses some. The sample holds approximately 940,000 clones, about three quarters seen once. Sequencing was carried out using memory CD4+ T cells sorted from blood. Subset described: CD45RA-negative fraction. The receptor was derived from a man younger than 30 in good health. The V gene is TRBV10-2, the J gene TRBJ2-1; 11 nucleotides line up with TRBD1. The CDR3 DNA is TGCGCCCGATCACCCGGGACAGGGGGTAGTAATGAGCAGTTCTTC. Translated: CARSPGTGGSNEQFF.